These 19 T cell receptor beta chains were sequenced from one sample in a study of T cell clonality in common variable immunodeficiency. Produced via immunoSEQ multiplex PCR; TCRdb's table is partial and in-frame only. The repertoire shows roughly 70,000 clones, none seen only once; the top ten take about 1.8%. Sequenced sample: peripheral blood mononuclear cells. All receptors derive from a person aged 18 to 70 in good health.

This clone was picked up many times. The read falls 3 residues short of the CDR3 end, and the missing part is taken from the germline J gene. The chain is built from TRBV11-2 and TRBJ1-2, with 9 bases lining up with TRBD1. Trimming cost V 1 base and J 7 bases; bases outside gene matches: 4. The CDR3 spans 14 residues. Looked up from germline, CDR1 is SGHAT and CDR2 is FQNNGV. This CDR3 is CASSLVGDRVGYTF. The DNA read from the CDR3 is TGTGCCAGCAGCTTAGTTGGGGACAGGGTTGGC.

This clone was observed at least ten times. The read gets to within 3 residues of the CDR3 end, and the germline J gene fills in the rest. The chain employs TRBV12-5 and TRBJ1-6, with TRBD1 as a possible D gene (5 bases). The CDR3 is 15 residues long. The germline gives CDR1 LGHNT, CDR2 FRNRAP. V lost 0 bases and J lost 10, with 13 bases in between. This CDR3 reads CASGLVWGEYSPLHF. CDR3 DNA, as far as it was read: TGTGCTAGTGGTTTGGTGTGGGGGGAGTACTCACCC.

This clone came up many times. The sequenced fragment ends 3 residues before the CDR3 boundary, so the rest is inferred from the germline J gene. The J gene is TRBJ1-1, the V gene TRBV5-1, with 8 nucleotides matching TRBD1. CDR1 and CDR2 (germline): SGHRS, YFSETQ. V dropped 0 bases and J dropped 1; count of bases not matched to a gene: 5. The CDR3 extends over 16 amino acids. The part of the CDR3 DNA that was read is TGCGCCAGCAGCTTGGTTCGACAGGGGCGGAACACTGAA. Residues: CASSLVRQGRNTE. The complete CDR3 sequence is CASSLVRQGRNTEAFF.

The table lists this clone with many counts. The CDR3 goes on 3 residues after the read ends, and that part is filled in from the germline J gene. The rearrangement joins TRBV19 to TRBJ2-5, with D hard to call. Germline V gives CDR1 LNHDA, CDR2 SQIVND (reference sequence). V was trimmed by 8 bases and J by 0 bases, leaving 4 bases between them. The length of the CDR3 is 11 residues. The CDR3 loop reads CASPYQETQYF. Partial CDR3 DNA: TGTGCCAGTCCATACCAAGAGACC.

There are many counts of this clone. The read falls 3 residues short of the CDR3 end, and the missing part is taken from the germline J gene. The gene calls are TRBV6-1 and TRBJ1-5, with D unclear. CDR1 and CDR2 (germline): MNHNS, SASEGT. This CDR3 spans 16 amino acids. V lost 4 bases, J lost 2 bases, and 15 bases lay in between. The CDR3 DNA, read in part, is TGTGCCAGCAGTGGGTCCTCCCTTATAGGCAATCAGCCC. Protein: CASSGSSLIGNQP. The complete CDR3 reads CASSGSSLIGNQPQHF.

This clone was picked up many times. The missing CDR3 end, 3 residues past where the read stops, is filled in from the germline J gene. The J gene is TRBJ1-3, the V gene TRBV5-1; TRBD1 aligns across 9 bases. Germline V gene sequence: CDR1 SGHRS, CDR2 YFSETQ. Unmatched junction bases numbered 3, after V lost 4 bases and J lost 4 bases. The CDR3 extends over 14 amino acids. CDR3 bases read: TGCGCCAGCAGCCCGGACAGGGGCGGAAACACC. This encodes CASSPDRGGNT. The whole CDR3 reads CASSPDRGGNTIYF.

This clone showed up many times. The observed sequence ends 3 residues before the CDR3 terminus, with the missing tail filled in from the germline J gene. The genes are TRBV2 and TRBJ2-7; either TRBD1 or TRBD2 may fit D (5 bases each). The V gene lost 4 bases and the J gene lost 3 bases, with 13 bases spanning the gap. The CDR3 runs to 14 residues. Per germline, CDR1 SNHLY and CDR2 FYNNEI. The sequenced part of the CDR3 DNA is TGTGCCAGCAGTGGCAACAGGAGGAACTACGAG. This encodes CASSGNRRNYE. The CDR3, in full, reads CASSGNRRNYEQYF.

This clone came up many times. The read terminates 3 residues before the CDR3 end, so the remaining end is supplied by the germline J gene. The genes are TRBV30 and TRBJ1-5, with D possibly matching TRBD1 (5 bases). This CDR3 has 15 amino acids. Looked up from germline, CDR1 is GTSNPN and CDR2 is SVGIG (reference sequence). V was pared by 2 bases and J by 0 bases, with 11 bases between. CDR3 residues: CAWSKGLLSNQPQHF. CDR3 DNA (partial): TGTGCCTGGAGTAAGGGACTCCTTAGCAATCAGCCC. Using reference TRBV30 and TRBJ1-5 for the parts outside the CDR3, the full variable domain is SQTIHQWPATLVQPVGSPLSLECTVEGTSNPNLYWYRQAAGRGLQLLFYSVGIGQISSEVPQNLSASRPQDRQFILSSKKLLLSDSGFYLCAWSKGLLSNQPQHFGDGTRLSIL.

This clone showed up many times. The CDR3 DNA, read in part, is TGTGCCAGCAGCGTAGATCTTCATGAGGGGATCGTCTCCGAG. This translates into CASSVDLHEGIVSE. The CDR3, in full, reads CASSVDLHEGIVSEQYF. The chain joins TRBV9 to TRBJ2-7; D could derive from TRBD1 or TRBD2 (5 bases each). Read coverage stops 3 residues before the CDR3 terminus; the germline J gene supplies the remainder. This CDR3 region has 17 residues. V was trimmed by 0 bases and J by 6 bases, leaving 22 bases between them. Germline V gene lookup returns CDR1 SGDLS and CDR2 YYNGEE. Together with reference TRBV9 and TRBJ2-7, the CDR3 gives the full variable domain: DSGVTQTPKHLITATGQRVTLRCSPRSGDLSVYWYQQSLDQGLQFLIQYYNGEERAKGNILERFSAQQFPDLHSELNLSSLELGDSALYFCASSVDLHEGIVSEQYFGPGTRLTVT.

This clone was counted many times. With the read ending 3 residues before the CDR3 end, the germline J gene is used to fill in that end. The chain combines TRBV7-3 with TRBJ2-5; 8 nucleotides agree with TRBD1. After removal of 4 bases from V and 1 base from J, the junction contained 5 bases not matched to a gene. The CDR3 runs 15 residues. In germline, CDR1 is SGHTA, CDR2 FQGTGA. The CDR3 is CASSSTGAGQETQYF. The sequenced CDR3 bases are TGTGCCAGCAGCTCGACAGGGGCCGGCCAAGAGACC.

This clone was observed at least ten times. The read finishes 3 residues shy of the CDR3 end, and the germline J gene is used to complete it. The rearrangement uses TRBV4-1 and TRBJ2-7; 12 bases agree with TRBD2. Trimming cost V 4 bases and J 2 bases; bases outside gene matches: 9. The CDR3 spans 17 residues. Germline V lookup: CDR1 MGHRA, CDR2 YSYEKL. CDR3 DNA (partial): TGCGCCAGCAGCCGCAACTCGGGACTAGCGGGTCCCTACGAG. Amino acids: CASSRNSGLAGPYE. The CDR3, in full, reads CASSRNSGLAGPYEQYF.

This clone appeared many times. Read data end 3 residues before the CDR3 end; the end is taken from the germline J gene. This chain uses TRBV19 with TRBJ2-2; maybe TRBD1 (6 bases). The CDR3 spans 14 residues. Per the germline V gene, CDR1 is LNHDA and CDR2 is SQIVND (reference sequence). Trimming took 7 bases from V and 5 from J, leaving 14 bases between them. Incomplete CDR3 DNA: TGTGCCAGTACCGAACAGGGAAGAACCGGGGAG. Translated, it gives CASTEQGRTGE. The entire CDR3 protein is CASTEQGRTGELFF.

There are many counts of this clone. The CDR3 extends 3 residues past the end of the read, so its final part is completed from the germline J gene. The chain carries TRBV30 and TRBJ2-5, with 8 bases identical to TRBD2. The junction had 8 bases not matched to a gene; V was cut back by 4 bases and J by 1 base. CDR1 is GTSNPN, CDR2 SVGIG, per germline (reference sequence). The CDR3 spans 15 residues. The CDR3 here is CAWKGIAGRQETQYF. CDR3 bases read: TGTGCCTGGAAGGGGATAGCGGGACGCCAAGAGACC.

This clone was recorded many times. The read ends 3 residues shy of where the CDR3 ends; the end is completed using the germline J gene. This chain connects TRBV7-7 to TRBJ2-2; D gene ambiguous. The V gene's germline CDR1 is SSHAT and CDR2 FNYEAQ (reference sequence). Trimming took 5 bases from V and 6 from J, leaving 10 bases between them. The CDR3 spans 13 residues. Partial CDR3 DNA: TGTGCCAGCAGCCCAACTCCGGCCGGGGAG. Translation: CASSPTPAGE. In full, the CDR3 reads CASSPTPAGELFF. The whole variable domain, filled in from reference TRBV7-7 and TRBJ2-2, reads GAGVSQSPRYKVTKRGQDVTLRCDPISSHATLYWYQQALGQGPEFLTYFNYEAQPDKSGLPSDRFSAERPEGSISTLTIQRTEQRDSAMYRCASSPTPAGELFFGEGSRLTVL.

As concerns this clone: At one boundary the junction diverges from the germline segment, which might be a read error. The read finishes 3 residues shy of the CDR3 end, and the germline J gene is used to complete it. The chain joins TRBV7-9 to TRBJ1-1; no firm D call. This CDR3 region has 14 residues. CDR1 is SEHNR, CDR2 FQNEAQ, per germline (reference sequence). The CDR3 loop reads CSSSFDTANTEAFF. CDR3 bases read: TGTTCCAGCAGCTTCGACACAGCGAACACTGAA. Full variable domain (missing parts from reference TRBV7-9 and TRBJ1-1): DTGVSQNPRHKITKRGQNVTFRCDPISEHNRLYWYRQTLGQGPEFLTYFQNEAQLEKSRLLSDRFSAERPKGSFSTLEIQRTEQGDSAMYLCSSSFDTANTEAFFGQGTRLTVV.

This clone was counted many times. Partial CDR3 DNA: TGTGCCAGCAGCTTAGGTTCAGGGGACTACGAG. This translates into CASSLGSGDYE. The entire CDR3 sequence reads CASSLGSGDYEQYF. The rearrangement joins TRBV11-2 to TRBJ2-7; D might be TRBD1 (6 bases). With the read ending 3 residues before the CDR3 end, the germline J gene is used to fill in that end. CDR1 and CDR2 from the germline V gene are SGHAT and FQNNGV. The V end was cut by 1 base, the J end by 3 bases, with 10 bases between. The CDR3 runs 14 residues.

This clone was picked up many times. The read ends 3 residues before the CDR3 terminus; that terminus is restored from the germline J gene. The chain is built from TRBV14 and TRBJ2-2; no clear D. Deletions cut 2 bases from V and 3 bases from J, with 10 bases between. Germline assignment: CDR1 SGHDN and CDR2 FVKESK. The CDR3 covers 15 residues. CDR3 DNA, as far as it was read: TGTGCCAGCAGCCAATTCTCCGCAGACACCGGGGAG. This codes for CASSQFSADTGE. The whole CDR3 protein is CASSQFSADTGELFF.

This clone showed up many times. The read finishes 3 residues shy of the CDR3 end, and the germline J gene is used to complete it. The V and J genes are TRBV19 and TRBJ2-7; 15 bases are a match to TRBD2. The CDR3 length is 15 residues. The germline CDR1 and CDR2 sequences are LNHDA and SQIVND (reference sequence). With 9 bases clipped from V and 6 bases from J, the junction kept 9 bases outside the gene matches. Incomplete CDR3 DNA: TGTGCCAGCCAACGGACTAGCGGGGGGGACCGCGAG. This sequence encodes CASQRTSGGDRE. The full CDR3 is CASQRTSGGDREQYF.

The table lists this clone with many counts. The observed sequence ends 3 residues before the CDR3 terminus, with the missing tail filled in from the germline J gene. This chain joins TRBV6-1 and TRBJ2-5, with 9 bases aligning to TRBD2. Germline V gene sequence: CDR1 MNHNS, CDR2 SASEGT. The CDR3 sequence is 15 residues long. V lost 3 bases, J lost 0 bases, and 2 bases stayed unmatched. CDR3 DNA, as far as it was read: TGTGCCAGCAGTGACCTAGCGGGAAACCAAGAGACC. Its protein is CASSDLAGNQET. The full CDR3 protein is CASSDLAGNQETQYF.